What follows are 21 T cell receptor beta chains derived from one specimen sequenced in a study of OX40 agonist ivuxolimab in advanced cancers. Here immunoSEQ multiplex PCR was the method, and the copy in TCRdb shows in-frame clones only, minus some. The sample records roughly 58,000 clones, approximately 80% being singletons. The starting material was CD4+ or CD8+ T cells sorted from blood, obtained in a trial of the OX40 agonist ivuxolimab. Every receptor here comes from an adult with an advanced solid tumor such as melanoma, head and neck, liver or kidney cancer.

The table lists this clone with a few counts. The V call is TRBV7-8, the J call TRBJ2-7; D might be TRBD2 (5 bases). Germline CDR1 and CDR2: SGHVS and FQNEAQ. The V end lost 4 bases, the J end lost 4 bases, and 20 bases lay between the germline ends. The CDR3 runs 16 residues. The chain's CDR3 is CASSSRSGLRPYEQYF. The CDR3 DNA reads TGTGCCAGCAGCTCGCGCAGTGGACTCCGCCCATACGAGCAGTACTTC.

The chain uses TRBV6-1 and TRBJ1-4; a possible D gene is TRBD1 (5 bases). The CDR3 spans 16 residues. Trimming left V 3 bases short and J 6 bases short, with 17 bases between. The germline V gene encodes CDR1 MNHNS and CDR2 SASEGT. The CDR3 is CASSEGRGPWDEKLFF. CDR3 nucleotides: TGTGCCAGCAGTGAGGGGCGGGGACCCTGGGATGAAAAACTGTTTTTT.

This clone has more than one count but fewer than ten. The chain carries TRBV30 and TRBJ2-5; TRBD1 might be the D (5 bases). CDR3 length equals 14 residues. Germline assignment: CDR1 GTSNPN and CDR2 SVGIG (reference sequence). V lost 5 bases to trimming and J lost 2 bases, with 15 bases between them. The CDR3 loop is CAWGRQGIQETQYF. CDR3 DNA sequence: TGTGCCTGGGGCCGGCAGGGCATTCAAGAGACCCAGTACTTC.

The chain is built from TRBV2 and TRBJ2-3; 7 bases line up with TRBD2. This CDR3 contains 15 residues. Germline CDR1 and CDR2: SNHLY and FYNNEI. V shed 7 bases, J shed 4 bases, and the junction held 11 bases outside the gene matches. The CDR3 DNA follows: TGTGCCAGCACCCGTCGGCTAGCGGTGTCAGATACGCAGTATTTT. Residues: CASTRRLAVSDTQYF.

Here the CDR3 DNA reads TGTGCCAGCAGCCCCCCAGGGAGGGGGCGAGGCTATGGCTACACCTTC. Amino acid sequence: CASSPPGRGRGYGYTF. The chain links TRBV14 to TRBJ1-2; 7 bases line up with TRBD1. Germline loops: CDR1 SGHDN, CDR2 FVKESK. This CDR3 has 16 residues. The ends lost 4 bases at V and 4 bases at J; junction bases unmatched: 12.

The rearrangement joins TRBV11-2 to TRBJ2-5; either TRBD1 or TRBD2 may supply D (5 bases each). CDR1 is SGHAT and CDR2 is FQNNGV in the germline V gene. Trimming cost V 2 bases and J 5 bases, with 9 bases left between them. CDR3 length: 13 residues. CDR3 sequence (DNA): TGTGCCAGCAGCTTACGGGGACGGGAGACCCAGTACTTC. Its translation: CASSLRGRETQYF.

CDR3 protein: CASSPIGGGTDTQYF. Written as DNA, the CDR3 is TGTGCCAGCTCCCCCATCGGGGGTGGCACAGATACGCAGTATTTT. This sequence joins TRBV18 and TRBJ2-3, with D perhaps matching TRBD2 (6 bases). The V gene lost 6 bases and the J gene lost 1 base, with 14 bases spanning the gap. This CDR3 spans 15 amino acids. CDR1 is KGHSH and CDR2 is LQKENI in the germline V gene.

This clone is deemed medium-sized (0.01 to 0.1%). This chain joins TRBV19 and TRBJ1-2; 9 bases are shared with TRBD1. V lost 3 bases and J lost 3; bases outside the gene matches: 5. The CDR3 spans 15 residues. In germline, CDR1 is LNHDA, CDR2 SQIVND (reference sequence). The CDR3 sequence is CASSIYRGRYYGYTF. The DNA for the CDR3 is TGTGCCAGTAGTATCTACAGGGGGCGATACTATGGCTACACCTTC.

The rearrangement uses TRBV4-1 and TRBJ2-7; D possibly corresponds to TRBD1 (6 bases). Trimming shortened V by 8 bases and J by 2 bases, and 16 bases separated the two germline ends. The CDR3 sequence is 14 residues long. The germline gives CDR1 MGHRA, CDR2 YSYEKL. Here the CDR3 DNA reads TGCGCCAGCTCGTTCAGGGACAATGCCTACGAGCAGTACTTC. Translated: CASSFRDNAYEQYF.

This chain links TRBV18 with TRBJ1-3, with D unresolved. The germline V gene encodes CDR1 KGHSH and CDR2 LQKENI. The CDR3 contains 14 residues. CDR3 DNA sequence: TGTGGGACTTGGTCGGGAGTCTCTGGAAACACCATATATTTT. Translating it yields CGTWSGVSGNTIYF.

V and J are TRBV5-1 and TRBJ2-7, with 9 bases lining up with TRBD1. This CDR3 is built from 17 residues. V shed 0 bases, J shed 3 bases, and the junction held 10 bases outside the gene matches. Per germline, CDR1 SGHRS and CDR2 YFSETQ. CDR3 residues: CASSLGRAGTGNYEQYF. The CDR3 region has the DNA TGCGCCAGCAGCTTGGGCAGAGCCGGGACAGGGAACTACGAGCAGTACTTC.

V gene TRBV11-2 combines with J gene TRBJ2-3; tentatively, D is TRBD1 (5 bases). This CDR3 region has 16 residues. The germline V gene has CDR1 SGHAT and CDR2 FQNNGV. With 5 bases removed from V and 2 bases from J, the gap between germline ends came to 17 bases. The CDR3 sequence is CASSTEDILNTDTQYF. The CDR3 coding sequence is TGTGCCAGCAGCACAGAGGACATATTAAACACAGATACGCAGTATTTT.

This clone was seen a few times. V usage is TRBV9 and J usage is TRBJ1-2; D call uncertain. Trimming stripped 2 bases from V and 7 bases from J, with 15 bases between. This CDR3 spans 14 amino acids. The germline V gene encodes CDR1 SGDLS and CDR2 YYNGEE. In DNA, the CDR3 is TGTGCCAGCAGCGTCAATCTGGGGATGGGTGGCTACACCTTC. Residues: CASSVNLGMGGYTF.

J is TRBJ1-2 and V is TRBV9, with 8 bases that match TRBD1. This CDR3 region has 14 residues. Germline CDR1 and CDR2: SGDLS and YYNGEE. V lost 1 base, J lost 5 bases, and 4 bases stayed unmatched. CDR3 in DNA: TGTGCCAGCAGCGTAACCCAGGGGGCTTATGGCTACACCTTC. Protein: CASSVTQGAYGYTF.

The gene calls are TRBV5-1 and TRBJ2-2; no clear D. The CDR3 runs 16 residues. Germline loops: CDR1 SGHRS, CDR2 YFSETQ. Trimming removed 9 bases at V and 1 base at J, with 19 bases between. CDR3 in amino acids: CATAMGSLKNTGELFF. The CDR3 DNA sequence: TGCGCCACCGCTATGGGATCGCTCAAGAACACCGGGGAGCTGTTTTTT.

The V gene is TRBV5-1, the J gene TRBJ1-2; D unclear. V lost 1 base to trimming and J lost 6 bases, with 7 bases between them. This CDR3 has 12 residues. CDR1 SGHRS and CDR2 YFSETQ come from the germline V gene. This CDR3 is CASSLLGDGYTF. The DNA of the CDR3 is TGCGCCAGCAGCTTGCTCGGGGATGGCTACACCTTC.

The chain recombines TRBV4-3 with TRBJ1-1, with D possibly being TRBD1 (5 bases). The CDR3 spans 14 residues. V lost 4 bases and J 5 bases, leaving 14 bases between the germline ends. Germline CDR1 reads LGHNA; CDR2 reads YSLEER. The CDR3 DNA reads TGCGCCAGCAGCCCGGGGACGGTGGGAACTGAAGCTTTCTTT. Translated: CASSPGTVGTEAFF.

The DNA of the CDR3 is TGTGCCACCCTCTTAGCGGGATCCTACAATGAGCAGTTCTTC. It is translated as CATLLAGSYNEQFF. The rearrangement links TRBV15 to TRBJ2-1; 8 bases align to TRBD2. Germline V gene lookup returns CDR1 LNHNV and CDR2 YYDKDF (reference sequence). J lost 1 base, V lost 8 bases, and 4 bases had no gene match. CDR3 length: 14 amino acids.

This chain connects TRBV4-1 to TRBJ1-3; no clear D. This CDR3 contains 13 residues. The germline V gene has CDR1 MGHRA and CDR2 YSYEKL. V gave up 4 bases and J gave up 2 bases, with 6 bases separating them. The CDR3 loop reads CASSPGAGNTIYF. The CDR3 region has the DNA TGCGCCAGCAGCCCGGGAGCTGGAAACACCATATATTTT.

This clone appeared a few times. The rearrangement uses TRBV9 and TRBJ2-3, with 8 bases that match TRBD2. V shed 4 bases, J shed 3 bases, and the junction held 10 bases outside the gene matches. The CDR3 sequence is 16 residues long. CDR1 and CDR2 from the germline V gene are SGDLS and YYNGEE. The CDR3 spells CASSLKRGPGTDTQYF. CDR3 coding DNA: TGTGCCAGCAGCTTGAAGCGGGGGCCGGGGACAGATACGCAGTATTTT.

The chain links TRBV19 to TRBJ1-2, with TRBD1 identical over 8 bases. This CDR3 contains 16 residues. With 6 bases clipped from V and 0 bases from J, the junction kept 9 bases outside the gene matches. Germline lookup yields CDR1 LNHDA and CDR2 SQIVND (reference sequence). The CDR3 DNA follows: TGTGCCAGTAGCCTGAGGACAGGGCAAGCTAACTATGGCTACACCTTC. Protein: CASSLRTGQANYGYTF. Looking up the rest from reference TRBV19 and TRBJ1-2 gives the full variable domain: DGGITQSPKYLFRKEGQNVTLSCEQNLNHDAMYWYRQDPGQGLRLIYYSQIVNDFQKGDIAEGYSVSREKKESFPLTVTSAQKNPTAFYLCASSLRTGQANYGYTFGSGTRLTVV.